Following are 14 T cell receptor beta chains from one sample sequenced in a study of CD8 T cells in Susac syndrome. RNA in amounts of about 0.5 to 1 ug was reverse transcribed with random hexamers. MiXCR, run by TCRdb on the immunoSEQ multiplex PCR reads, gives a single entry per CDR3 protein. The data contain about 300,000 distinct CDR3 sequences, roughly 85% of them seen just once; the ten biggest clones take up about 0.22%. The sequencing sample was made of CD8+ T cells from PBMCs. All receptors derive from a human donor with multiple sclerosis.

Only a few counts were recorded for this clonotype. The rearrangement uses TRBV7-9 and TRBJ2-2, with a tentative D call TRBD1 (5 bases). CDR3 length: 13 amino acids. CDR1 is SEHNR and CDR2 is FQNEAQ in the germline V gene (reference sequence). V was cut by 4 bases and J by 7 bases, with 10 bases left in between. The CDR3 loop reads CASSSDGHGELFF. For the CDR3, the DNA is TGTGCCAGCAGCTCCGACGGACACGGGGAGCTGTTTTTT.

With respect to this clonotype: The germline gene is not matched at one end of the junction; a read error may be the cause. This chain connects TRBV20-1 to TRBJ1-1, with 8 nucleotides matching TRBD1. The CDR3 is 10 amino acids. Germline V gene lookup returns CDR1 DFQATT and CDR2 SNEGSKA (reference sequence). CDR3 DNA: TGCAGTGCTTTAGGACAGGGCTCGGTCTTT. Its protein is CSALGQGSVF.

V usage is TRBV14 and J usage is TRBJ1-2; 10 bases map to TRBD1. V was clipped by 3 bases and J by 7 bases; unmatched bases: 8. This CDR3 is 15 amino acids long. CDR1 is SGHDN and CDR2 is FVKESK in the germline V gene. CDR3 sequence (DNA): TGTGCCAGCAGCCATTTACCCGGGACAGGGGTTGGCTACACCTTC. It is translated as CASSHLPGTGVGYTF.

V usage is TRBV5-4 and J usage is TRBJ1-2; D unclear. The germline V gene has CDR1 SGHNT and CDR2 YYREEE (reference sequence). This CDR3 comprises 15 residues. V was shortened by 0 bases and J by 5 bases, with 14 bases between the two germline ends. CDR3 sequence (DNA): TGTGCCAGCAGCTTGGAGCCCGGTTCACTATATGGCTACACCTTC. Its protein is CASSLEPGSLYGYTF.

The V and J genes are TRBV11-2 and TRBJ2-2; possible D gene TRBD2, 5 bases. V gave up 1 base and J gave up 1 base, with 16 bases separating them. This CDR3 comprises 18 residues. Germline lookup yields CDR1 SGHAT and CDR2 FQNNGV. This chain's CDR3 is CASSLVSGESRNTGELFF. The CDR3 DNA follows: TGTGCCAGCAGCTTAGTTTCCGGGGAGTCCCGGAACACCGGGGAGCTGTTTTTT.

This CDR3 is CASSAGLAGLRNTDTQYF. DNA for the CDR3: TGTGCCAGCAGCGCCGGACTAGCGGGATTACGAAACACAGATACGCAGTATTTT. V gene TRBV21-1 combines with J gene TRBJ2-3; TRBD2, the D gene given by the table, was not confirmed from the DNA. TRBV21-1 is termed a pseudogene. The CDR3 is made up of 18 amino acids.

V gene TRBV7-9 combines with J gene TRBJ1-5; D is unresolved. Germline V gene lookup returns CDR1 SEHNR and CDR2 FQNEAQ (reference sequence). Deletions cut 1 base from V and 6 bases from J, with 10 bases between. CDR3 length: 14 residues. DNA for the CDR3: TGTGCCAGCAGCTTAGGAGGGAACGGTCAGCCCCAGCATTTT. This encodes CASSLGGNGQPQHF.

The chain links TRBV9 to TRBJ1-1, with TRBD1 identical over 8 bases. CDR3 size: 14 residues. Germline loops: CDR1 SGDLS, CDR2 YYNGEE. V lost 6 bases to trimming and J lost 0 bases; unmatched junction nucleotides: 4. The CDR3 coding sequence is TGTGCCAGCACCCCGGGACAGGTGAACACTGAAGCTTTCTTT. It yields the protein CASTPGQVNTEAFF.

This chain connects TRBV6-2 or TRBV6-3 to TRBJ2-1; 12 bases line up with TRBD2. There are 18 residues in the CDR3. Germline values: CDR1 MNHEY, CDR2 SVGEGT. V dropped 2 bases and J dropped 4; count of bases not matched to a gene: 9. The CDR3 loop reads CASSYVSTSGSRYNEQFF. The CDR3 nucleotides are TGTGCCAGCAGTTACGTATCGACTAGCGGGAGTCGGTACAATGAGCAGTTCTTC.

This clonotype has a handful of counts. CDR3 nucleotide sequence: TGTGCCAGCACACTAGCGGGAAACAATGAGCAGTTCTTC. This gives the protein CASTLAGNNEQFF. V and J are TRBV6-5 and TRBJ2-1; 10 bases line up with TRBD2. Looked up from germline, CDR1 is MNHEY and CDR2 is SVGAGI. V dropped 7 bases and J dropped 5; count of bases not matched to a gene: 2. This CDR3 region has 13 residues.

This chain joins TRBV5-6 and TRBJ2-6; TRBD2 agrees at 9 bases. The CDR3 contains 18 residues. J lost 1 base, V lost 7 bases, and 12 bases had no gene match. CDR1 SGHDT and CDR2 YYEEEE come from the germline V gene. The CDR3 sequence: CASLGRREGSSGANVLTF. As DNA, the CDR3 is TGTGCCAGCTTGGGTCGGCGGGAGGGCTCATCTGGGGCCAACGTCCTGACTTTC.

J is TRBJ1-1 and V is TRBV28, with a weak D call TRBD1 (5 bases). CDR3 length equals 14 residues. The V and J ends lost 4 bases and 5 bases respectively, with 14 bases between them. Germline CDR1 MDHEN, CDR2 SYDVKM. The CDR3 DNA is TGTGCCAGCAGTTCCAGCAGGGTTCGAACTGAAGCTTTCTTT. As protein: CASSSSRVRTEAFF.

This sequence joins TRBV7-9 and TRBJ2-3, with 7 bases identical to TRBD2. The germline gives CDR1 SEHNR, CDR2 FQNEAQ (reference sequence). Losses at the gene ends were 6 bases for V and 6 bases for J; bases not matched to a gene: 9. The CDR3 consists of 14 residues. CDR3 region: CASRPGGSPDTQYF. The DNA of the CDR3 is TGTGCCAGCAGACCTGGCGGGAGCCCCGATACGCAGTATTTT.

The V gene is TRBV6-5, the J gene TRBJ2-7; TRBD1 might be the D (7 bases). Germline V gives CDR1 MNHEY, CDR2 SVGAGI. V was cut by 0 bases and J by 4 bases, with 16 bases left in between. The CDR3 totals 16 residues. This CDR3 is CASSYSKRAGGYEQYF. The CDR3 DNA reads TGTGCCAGCAGTTACTCGAAGAGGGCAGGGGGGTACGAGCAGTACTTC.